The 29 T cell receptor beta chains in this list originate from one sample, sequenced in a study of metastatic and nonmetastatic thyroid tumors. TCRdb recomputed clones from the PCR reads via MiXCR. The table includes some 54,000 clones, under 20% detected once. No patient received treatment before thyroid surgery. Material: blood. These TCRs come from a female donor with papillary thyroid cancer or a benign thyroid nodule (not recorded which). Some clones in this sample may be carry-over from other donors' samples.

This clone was counted many times. This chain joins TRBV7-2 and TRBJ2-7, with TRBD2 matching over 8 bases. J gave up 5 bases and V 2 bases, and 5 bases lay outside the gene matches. The germline V gene encodes CDR1 SGHTA and CDR2 FQGNSA. The CDR3 contains 14 residues. The DNA for the CDR3 is TGTGCCAGCAGCTTACCGGGAGGGTGGAACGAGCAGTACTTC. Translation: CASSLPGGWNEQYF.

This clone was counted at least ten times. The V gene is TRBV6-1, the J gene TRBJ2-7, with 9 bases identical to TRBD1. Trimming at V came to 5 bases and at J to 4 bases, leaving 9 bases not matched to a gene. This CDR3 is built from 15 residues. From germline, CDR1 is MNHNS and CDR2 SASEGT. The chain's CDR3 is CASSNPGQGDYEQYF. CDR3 DNA: TGTGCCAGCAGTAACCCGGGACAGGGAGATTACGAGCAGTACTTC.

This clone was seen more than once but under ten times. The chain has TRBV28 and TRBJ2-7; D unclear. CDR1 MDHEN and CDR2 SYDVKM come from the germline V gene. The CDR3 has 14 residues. Trimming pared 7 bases from V and 3 bases from J, leaving 16 bases between. CDR3 residues: CASTFSWLIYEQYF. Here the CDR3 DNA reads TGTGCCAGCACCTTTAGCTGGCTTATCTACGAGCAGTACTTC.

Only a few counts were recorded for this clone. One junction end does not reproduce the germline sequence, and a read error may be involved. The chain employs TRBV15 and TRBJ1-2; 8 bases align to TRBD1. The CDR3 runs 16 residues. The germline V gene has CDR1 LNHNV and CDR2 YYDKDF (reference sequence). The CDR3 DNA sequence: TGTGCCACCAGCAGAGGGGGAAGGGGACAGGCTTATGGCTACACATTC. It codes for CATSRGGRGQAYGYTF.

This clone was observed at least ten times. This sequence joins TRBV28 and TRBJ1-1; 7 nucleotides line up with TRBD1. The CDR3 contains 15 residues. V lost 10 bases to trimming and J lost 0 bases; unmatched junction nucleotides: 11. Germline V gene sequence: CDR1 MDHEN, CDR2 SYDVKM. The CDR3 coding sequence is TGTGCCACTCACAGGGGAAAGCCCCTGAACACTGAAGCTTTCTTT. Amino acids: CATHRGKPLNTEAFF.

This clone was seen at least ten times. CDR3 protein: CASSPRPNRDPETQYF. The DNA of the CDR3 is TGCGCCAGCAGCCCGCGACCGAACAGGGATCCAGAGACCCAGTACTTC. The chain has TRBV5-1 and TRBJ2-5, with D perhaps TRBD1 (6 bases). V was pared by 4 bases and J by 4 bases, with 20 bases between. Germline values: CDR1 SGHRS, CDR2 YFSETQ. The CDR3 has 16 residues. The variable domain in full, with the rest retrieved from reference TRBV5-1 and TRBJ2-5, is KAGVTQTPRYLIKTRGQQVTLSCSPISGHRSVSWYQQTPGQGLQFLFEYFSETQRNKGNFPGRFSGRQFSNSRSEMNVSTLELGDSALYLCASSPRPNRDPETQYFGPGTRLLVL.

This clone was recorded many times. The V gene is TRBV7-9, the J gene TRBJ2-6, with D perhaps matching TRBD1 or TRBD2 (5 bases each). Trimming left V 9 bases short and J 2 bases short, with 26 bases between. Germline lookup yields CDR1 SEHNR and CDR2 FQNEAQ (reference sequence). The CDR3 extends over 19 amino acids. In nucleotides, the CDR3 is TGTGCCAGTCAACCCAAGGGACGCCAGAGGGGAGCTGGGGCCAACGTCCTGACTTTC. Its translation is CASQPKGRQRGAGANVLTF.

This clone was counted only a few times. A much larger clone differs by one base, so this may be a read error. Other nucleotide sequences from this sample produce the same CDR3. The J gene is TRBJ1-1, the V gene TRBV10-3; D is ambiguous. There are 13 residues in the CDR3. Trimming cost V 9 bases and J 1 base, with 12 bases left between them. Per germline, CDR1 ENHRY and CDR2 SYGVKD. The CDR3 DNA sequence: TGTGCCATATTAGGTACTACGAACACTGAAGCTTTCTTT. As protein: CAILGTTNTEAFF.

The sample holds a few counts of this clone. The junction shows a germline mismatch at one end, possibly a read error. CDR3: CASIYEQGGGYTF. Written as DNA, the CDR3 is TGTGCCAGCATTTACGAACAGGGTGGCGGCTACACCTTC. V usage is TRBV6-5 and J usage is TRBJ1-2, with D possibly TRBD1 on 6 matching bases. The CDR3 extends over 13 amino acids. Germline loops: CDR1 MNHEY, CDR2 SVGAGI.

The table lists this clone with a few counts. A read error may explain this, as a much larger clone is one base away. The chain joins TRBV28 to TRBJ2-2; 8 bases map to TRBD2. The CDR3 is made up of 19 amino acids. The germline V gene encodes CDR1 MDHEN and CDR2 SYDVKM. J lost 6 bases, V lost 5 bases, and 20 bases had no gene match. This chain's CDR3 is CASSDYRVGRSGGPGELFF. For the CDR3, the DNA is TGTGCCAGCAGTGACTACAGGGTGGGGAGGTCGGGAGGGCCCGGGGAGCTGTTTTTT.

The chain is built from TRBV11-2 and TRBJ2-2, with TRBD2 identical over 12 bases. From germline, CDR1 is SGHAT and CDR2 FQNNGV. J gave up 6 bases and V 0 bases, and 5 bases lay outside the gene matches. The CDR3 has 17 amino acids. The CDR3 DNA reads TGTGCCAGCAGCTTAGATCCTAGCGGGAGGGACGCCGGGGAGCTGTTTTTT. Translating gives CASSLDPSGRDAGELFF.

The table lists this clone with a count of one. This chain connects TRBV20-1 to TRBJ2-2; D perhaps matches TRBD2 (5 bases). Trimming pared 6 bases from V and 7 bases from J, leaving 12 bases between. Germline CDR1 DFQATT, CDR2 SNEGSKA (reference sequence). The length of the CDR3 is 12 residues. This chain's CDR3 is CSAWERSGELFF. CDR3 in DNA: TGCAGTGCGTGGGAGAGGAGCGGGGAGCTGTTTTTT.

This clone has a count of ten or more. The chain has TRBV15 and TRBJ1-2, with D perhaps matching TRBD1 (5 bases). The CDR3 extends over 14 amino acids. V was cut by 0 bases and J by 4 bases, with 9 bases left in between. CDR1 and CDR2 from the germline V gene are LNHNV and YYDKDF (reference sequence). The CDR3 sequence: CATSRDTTVYGYTF. In DNA form, the CDR3 reads TGTGCCACCAGCAGAGATACGACAGTCTATGGCTACACCTTC.

As concerns this clone: One end of the junction is discordant with germline, which a read error may explain. The CDR3 reads CSAPRGDFYERYF. The CDR3 region has the DNA TGCAGTGCACCCCGTGGGGACTTCTACGAGCGGTACTTC. V and J are TRBV20-1 and TRBJ2-7, with a possible D match to TRBD2 (6 bases). The length of the CDR3 is 13 residues. Germline CDR1 and CDR2: DFQATT and SNEGSKA (reference sequence).

This clone has ten or more counts. The V and J genes are TRBV28 and TRBJ2-5; 15 bases fit TRBD2. Germline CDR1 MDHEN, CDR2 SYDVKM. The CDR3 length is 17 residues. V gave up 3 bases and J gave up 5 bases; unmatched junction bases: 7. The CDR3 loop is CASSFSGLAGGAETQYF. CDR3 nucleotides: TGTGCCAGCAGTTTCTCCGGACTAGCGGGAGGGGCTGAGACCCAGTACTTC. Drawing the rest from reference TRBV28 and TRBJ2-5, the complete variable domain is DVKVTQSSRYLVKRTGEKVFLECVQDMDHENMFWYRQDPGLGLRLIYFSYDVKMKEKGDIPEGYSVSREKKERFSLILESASTNQTSMYLCASSFSGLAGGAETQYFGPGTRLLVL.

A word on this clone: At one boundary the junction diverges from the germline segment, which might be a read error. This sequence joins TRBV11-1 and TRBJ2-1; a weak D match, TRBD2 (5 bases). Per germline, CDR1 SGHAT and CDR2 FQDESV (reference sequence). The CDR3 is 17 amino acids. CDR3 region: CASSLGLGGRAYNERFF. CDR3 sequence (DNA): TGTGCCAGCAGCTTAGGCCTGGGCGGGCGAGCCTACAATGAGCGGTTCTTC.

The rearrangement joins TRBV28 to TRBJ1-2, with 7 bases that match TRBD1. Germline V gives CDR1 MDHEN, CDR2 SYDVKM. The CDR3 is 13 residues long. V trimming: 7 bases; J trimming: 8 bases; junction bases outside the gene matches: 10. CDR3 coding DNA: TGTGCCAGCATCCGTGGAGGGGGCACCGGCTACACCTTC. This gives the protein CASIRGGGTGYTF.

Details on this clone: A clone one base away is much larger, so this may be a read error. The same CDR3 is also encoded by other DNA sequences in this sample. This chain links TRBV5-6 with TRBJ2-7, with D uncertain. Trimming removed 0 bases at V and 2 bases at J, with 15 bases between. The CDR3 runs to 16 residues. CDR1 and CDR2 (germline): SGHDT, YYEEEE. Here the CDR3 reads CASSLDGPRAPYEQYF. CDR3 nucleotide sequence: TGTGCCAGCAGCTTGGACGGGCCTCGTGCACCCTACGAGCAGTACTTC.

Of note for this clone: The junction does not match germline at one end; this may be a read error. V usage is TRBV6-1 and J usage is TRBJ2-5; D may correspond to TRBD1 or TRBD2 (5 bases each). The germline V gene encodes CDR1 MNHNS and CDR2 SASEGT. The CDR3 loop spans 15 amino acids. In DNA form, the CDR3 reads TGTGCCAGCAGTGAAAGGCAGTCGGGTGAGGGGACCGAGTACTTC. It codes for CASSERQSGEGTEYF.

This clone rates as medium-sized (0.01 to 0.1%). This chain joins TRBV6-1 and TRBJ2-6, with D unclear. The germline V and J ends were trimmed by 6 bases and 2 bases, with 5 bases remaining between them. CDR1 is MNHNS, CDR2 SASEGT, per germline. This CDR3 has 13 residues. CDR3 sequence: CASSPTGANVLTF. Written as DNA, the CDR3 is TGTGCCAGCAGCCCGACTGGGGCCAACGTCCTGACTTTC.

This clone appeared many times. The rearrangement uses TRBV19 and TRBJ1-1; D perhaps matches TRBD1 (5 bases). V gave up 6 bases and J gave up 3 bases, with 11 bases separating them. Germline-derived CDR1 and CDR2 are LNHDA and SQIVND (reference sequence). The CDR3 length is 13 residues. CDR3 nucleotide sequence: TGTGCCAGTAGGAGCTGGGGGGACACTGAAGCTTTCTTT. This sequence encodes CASRSWGDTEAFF.

V usage is TRBV30 and J usage is TRBJ1-3; no reliable D call. The V gene lost 5 bases and the J gene lost 1 base, with 9 bases spanning the gap. The CDR3 has 13 amino acids. Germline lookup yields CDR1 GTSNPN and CDR2 SVGIG (reference sequence). The CDR3 nucleotides are TGTGCCTGGCGCTGTAGTTCTGGAAACACCATATATTTT. Translated: CAWRCSSGNTIYF.

There are a few counts of this clone. One end of the junction fails to match germline, which may point to a read error. V and J are TRBV6-9 and TRBJ2-3; 7 bases line up with TRBD2. The germline V gene has CDR1 MNHGY and CDR2 SVAAGI. The CDR3 totals 15 residues. CDR3 sequence: CASSYGEGHTYTQYF. The CDR3 DNA reads TGTGCCAGCAGTTATGGGGAGGGGCACACATATACTCAGTATTTT.

This clone was counted ten times or more. The rearrangement uses TRBV6-5 and TRBJ1-1, with unresolved D. Per germline, CDR1 MNHEY and CDR2 SVGAGI. The CDR3 runs to 13 residues. The ends were cut back, 0 bases at V and 5 bases at J, with 7 bases in the middle. CDR3 sequence (DNA): TGTGCCAGCAGTTACTCGTCGAGAACTGAAGCTTTCTTT. This sequence encodes CASSYSSRTEAFF.

On this clone itself: The junction shows a germline mismatch at one end, possibly a read error. The V call is TRBV7-8, the J call TRBJ2-2, with D perhaps being TRBD1 or TRBD2 (6 bases each). The CDR3 is 18 amino acids. Germline V gene sequence: CDR1 SGHVS, CDR2 FQNEAQ. CDR3 sequence reads: CASSLVLAGTTNTGQLFF. DNA of the CDR3: TGTGCCAGCAGCTTAGTACTAGCTGGGACAACGAACACCGGGCAGCTGTTTTTT. The full variable domain, its missing parts supplied by reference TRBV7-8 and TRBJ2-2, is GAGVSQSPRYKVAKRGQDVALRCDPISGHVSLFWYQQALGQGPEFLTYFQNEAQLDKSGLPSDRFFAERPEGSVSTLKIQRTQQEDSAVYLCASSLVLAGTTNTGQLFFGEGSRLTVL.

This clone was counted many times. The chain combines TRBV6-4 with TRBJ1-2; D perhaps matches TRBD1 (5 bases). V was clipped by 2 bases and J by 3 bases, with 16 bases between them. The germline V gene encodes CDR1 MRHNA and CDR2 SNTAGT. This CDR3 spans 16 amino acids. CDR3 coding DNA: TGTGCCAGCAGTGACAAAAGTCCCGCGACAGACTATGGCTACACCTTC. Translation: CASSDKSPATDYGYTF.

This clone was observed many times. The rearrangement links TRBV28 to TRBJ1-2; D is uncertain. The CDR3 is 11 residues long. From germline, CDR1 is MDHEN and CDR2 SYDVKM. V shed 8 bases and J shed 2 bases, with 6 bases lying between them. CDR3 sequence reads: CASEGNYGYTF. The CDR3 coding sequence is TGTGCCAGCGAAGGCAACTATGGCTACACCTTC.

V gene TRBV6-2 or TRBV6-3 combines with J gene TRBJ2-6; TRBD1 matches 11 bases. The CDR3 loop spans 17 amino acids. Trimming at V came to 7 bases and at J to 1 base, leaving 6 bases not matched to a gene. CDR1 and CDR2 from the germline V gene are MNHEY and SVGEGT. The CDR3 spells CASMVDRGQSGANVLTF. The CDR3 DNA reads as TGTGCCAGCATGGTGGACAGGGGGCAATCTGGGGCCAACGTCCTGACTTTC.

This clone came up a few times. The rearrangement links TRBV28 to TRBJ1-3; 7 bases match TRBD1. The V gene end was trimmed by 2 bases and the J gene end by 3 bases; junction bases not matched to a gene: 16. Germline V lookup: CDR1 MDHEN, CDR2 SYDVKM. There are 19 residues in the CDR3. The CDR3 coding sequence is TGTGCCAGCAGTTTAGGGGGACAGTTGTTGCTGAAAGGTGGAAACACCATATATTTT. This encodes CASSLGGQLLLKGGNTIYF.